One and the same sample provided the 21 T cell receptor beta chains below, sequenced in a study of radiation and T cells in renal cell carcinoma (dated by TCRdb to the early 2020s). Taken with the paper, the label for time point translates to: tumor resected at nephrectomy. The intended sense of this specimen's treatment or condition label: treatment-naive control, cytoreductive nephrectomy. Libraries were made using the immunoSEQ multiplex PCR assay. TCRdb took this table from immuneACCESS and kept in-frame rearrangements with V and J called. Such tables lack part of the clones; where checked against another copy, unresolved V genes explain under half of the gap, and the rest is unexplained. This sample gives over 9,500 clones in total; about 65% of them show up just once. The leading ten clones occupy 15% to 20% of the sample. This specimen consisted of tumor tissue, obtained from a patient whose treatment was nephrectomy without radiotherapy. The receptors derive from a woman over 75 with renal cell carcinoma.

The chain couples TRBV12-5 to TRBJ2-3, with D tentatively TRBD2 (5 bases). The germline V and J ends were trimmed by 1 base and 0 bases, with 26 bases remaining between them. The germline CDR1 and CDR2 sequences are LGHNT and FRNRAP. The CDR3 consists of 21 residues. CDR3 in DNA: TGTGCTAGTGGTTTGGCCCCCCGCTGGTCCTCCGGGGAGTATAGCACAGATACGCAGTATTTT. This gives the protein CASGLAPRWSSGEYSTDTQYF. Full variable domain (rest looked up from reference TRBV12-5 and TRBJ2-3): DARVTQTPRHKVTEMGQEVTMRCQPILGHNTVFWYRQTMMQGLELLAYFRNRAPLDDSGMPKDRFSAEMPDATLATLKIQPSEPRDSAVYFCASGLAPRWSSGEYSTDTQYFGPGTRLTVL.

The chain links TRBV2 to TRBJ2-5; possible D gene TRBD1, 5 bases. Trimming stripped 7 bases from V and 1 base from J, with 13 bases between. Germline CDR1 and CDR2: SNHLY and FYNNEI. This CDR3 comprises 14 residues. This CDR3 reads CASNPDRAQETQYF. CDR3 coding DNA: TGTGCCAGCAATCCCGACAGAGCCCAAGAGACCCAGTACTTC.

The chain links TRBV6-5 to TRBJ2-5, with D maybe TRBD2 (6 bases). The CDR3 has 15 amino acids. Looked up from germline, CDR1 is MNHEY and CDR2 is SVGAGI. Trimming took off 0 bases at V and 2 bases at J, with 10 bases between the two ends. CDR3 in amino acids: CASSYSGGSQETQYF. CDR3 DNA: TGTGCCAGCAGTTACTCCGGGGGTTCACAAGAGACCCAGTACTTC.

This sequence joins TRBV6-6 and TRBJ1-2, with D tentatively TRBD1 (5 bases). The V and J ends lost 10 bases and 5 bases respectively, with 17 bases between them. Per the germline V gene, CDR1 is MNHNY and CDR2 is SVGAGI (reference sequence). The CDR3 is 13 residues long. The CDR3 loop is CATGTNFPYGYTF. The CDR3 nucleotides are TGTGCCACAGGGACTAACTTCCCATATGGCTACACCTTC.

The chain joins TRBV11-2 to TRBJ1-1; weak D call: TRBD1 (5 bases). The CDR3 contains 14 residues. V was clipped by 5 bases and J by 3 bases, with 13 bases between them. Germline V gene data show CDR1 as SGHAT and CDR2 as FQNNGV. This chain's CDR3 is CASSATLGDTEAFF. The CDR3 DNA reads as TGTGCCAGCAGCGCCACCCTGGGGGACACTGAAGCTTTCTTT.

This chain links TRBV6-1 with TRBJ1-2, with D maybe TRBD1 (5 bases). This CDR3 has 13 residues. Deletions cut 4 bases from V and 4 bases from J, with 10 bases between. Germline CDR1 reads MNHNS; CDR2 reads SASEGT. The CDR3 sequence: CASSARGGYGYTF. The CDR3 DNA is TGTGCCAGCAGTGCGAGGGGCGGCTATGGCTACACCTTC.

The CDR3 protein is CSAGETQYF. Here the CDR3 DNA reads TGCAGCGCGGGGGAGACCCAGTACTTC. The chain couples TRBV29-1 to TRBJ2-5, with D possibly being TRBD2 (5 bases). The ends were cut back, 7 bases at V and 5 bases at J, with 5 bases in the middle. Germline loops: CDR1 SQVTM, CDR2 ANQGSEA. The CDR3 consists of 9 residues.

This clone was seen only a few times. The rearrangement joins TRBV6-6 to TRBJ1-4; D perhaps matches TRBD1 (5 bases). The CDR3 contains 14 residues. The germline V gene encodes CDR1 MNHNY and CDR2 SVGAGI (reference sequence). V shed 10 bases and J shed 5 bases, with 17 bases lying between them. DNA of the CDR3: TGTGCCACCCAAGTGGGGGGAAGGAATGAAAAACTGTTTTTT. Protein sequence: CATQVGGRNEKLFF.

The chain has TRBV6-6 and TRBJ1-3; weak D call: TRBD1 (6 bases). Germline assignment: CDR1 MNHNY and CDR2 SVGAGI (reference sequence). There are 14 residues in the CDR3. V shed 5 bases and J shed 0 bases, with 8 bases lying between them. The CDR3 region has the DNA TGTGCCAGCAGTAGGGACAACTCTGGAAACACCATATATTTT. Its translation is CASSRDNSGNTIYF.

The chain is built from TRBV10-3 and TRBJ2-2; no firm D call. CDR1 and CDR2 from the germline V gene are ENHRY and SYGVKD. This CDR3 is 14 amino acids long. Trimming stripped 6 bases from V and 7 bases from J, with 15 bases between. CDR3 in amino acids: CAIRDGRTLGELFF. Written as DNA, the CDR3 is TGTGCCATCAGGGACGGACGGACCCTCGGGGAGCTGTTTTTT.

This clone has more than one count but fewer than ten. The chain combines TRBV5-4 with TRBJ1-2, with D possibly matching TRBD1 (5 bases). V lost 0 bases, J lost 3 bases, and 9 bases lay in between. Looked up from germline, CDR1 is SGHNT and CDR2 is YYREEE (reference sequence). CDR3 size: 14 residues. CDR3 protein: CASSLEQVHYGYTF. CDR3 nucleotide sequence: TGTGCCAGCAGCTTGGAACAGGTGCACTATGGCTACACCTTC.

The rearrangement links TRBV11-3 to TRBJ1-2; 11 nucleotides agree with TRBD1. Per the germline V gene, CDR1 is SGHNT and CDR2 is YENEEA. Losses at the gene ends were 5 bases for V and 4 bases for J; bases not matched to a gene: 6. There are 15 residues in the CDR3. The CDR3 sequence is CASSQRTGGGYGYTF. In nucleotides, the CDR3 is TGTGCCAGCAGCCAAAGGACAGGGGGCGGCTATGGCTACACCTTC.

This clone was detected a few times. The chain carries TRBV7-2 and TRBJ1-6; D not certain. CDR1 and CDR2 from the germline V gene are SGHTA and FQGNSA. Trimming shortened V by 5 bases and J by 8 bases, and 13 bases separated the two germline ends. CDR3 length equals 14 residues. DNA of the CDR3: TGTGCCAGCAGCCTAGACGGCCTTGATTCACCCCTCCACTTT. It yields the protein CASSLDGLDSPLHF.

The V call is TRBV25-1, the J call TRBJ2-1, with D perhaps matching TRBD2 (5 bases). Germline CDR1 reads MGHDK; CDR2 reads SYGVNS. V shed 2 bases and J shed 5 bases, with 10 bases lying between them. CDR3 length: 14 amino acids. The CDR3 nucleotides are TGTGCCAGCAGTGAAGATGGAGGAAACAATGAGCAGTTCTTC. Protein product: CASSEDGGNNEQFF.

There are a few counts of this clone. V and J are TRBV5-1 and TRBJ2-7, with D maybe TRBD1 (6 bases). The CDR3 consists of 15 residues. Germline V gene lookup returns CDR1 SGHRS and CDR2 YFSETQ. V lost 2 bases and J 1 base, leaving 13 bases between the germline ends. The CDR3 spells CASSLIQGDSYEQYF. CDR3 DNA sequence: TGCGCCAGCAGCTTAATACAGGGCGATTCCTACGAGCAGTACTTC.

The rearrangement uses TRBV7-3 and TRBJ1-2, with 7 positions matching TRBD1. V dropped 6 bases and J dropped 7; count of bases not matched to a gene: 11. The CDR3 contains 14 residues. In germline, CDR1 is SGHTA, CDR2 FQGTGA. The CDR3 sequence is CASRPSTGTGGYTF. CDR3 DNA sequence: TGTGCCAGCAGGCCATCGACAGGGACCGGTGGCTACACCTTC.

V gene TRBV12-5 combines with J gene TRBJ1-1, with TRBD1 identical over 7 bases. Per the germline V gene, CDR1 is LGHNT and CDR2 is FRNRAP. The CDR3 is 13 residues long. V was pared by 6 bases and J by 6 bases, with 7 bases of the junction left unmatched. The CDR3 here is CASGRDREAEAFF. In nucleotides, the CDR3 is TGTGCTAGTGGCAGAGACAGGGAAGCTGAAGCTTTCTTT. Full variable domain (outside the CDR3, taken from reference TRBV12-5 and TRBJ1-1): DARVTQTPRHKVTEMGQEVTMRCQPILGHNTVFWYRQTMMQGLELLAYFRNRAPLDDSGMPKDRFSAEMPDATLATLKIQPSEPRDSAVYFCASGRDREAEAFFGQGTRLTVV.

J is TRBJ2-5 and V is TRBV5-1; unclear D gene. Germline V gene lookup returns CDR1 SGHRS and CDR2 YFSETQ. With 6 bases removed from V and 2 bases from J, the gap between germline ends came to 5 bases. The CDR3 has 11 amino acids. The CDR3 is CASKTQETQYF. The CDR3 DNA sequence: TGCGCCAGCAAGACGCAAGAGACCCAGTACTTC.

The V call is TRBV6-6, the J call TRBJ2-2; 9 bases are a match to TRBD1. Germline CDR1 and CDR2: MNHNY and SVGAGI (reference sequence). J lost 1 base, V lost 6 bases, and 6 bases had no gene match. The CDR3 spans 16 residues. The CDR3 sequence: CASRGPGQGNTGELFF. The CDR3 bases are TGTGCCAGCAGAGGTCCGGGACAGGGGAACACCGGGGAGCTGTTTTTT.

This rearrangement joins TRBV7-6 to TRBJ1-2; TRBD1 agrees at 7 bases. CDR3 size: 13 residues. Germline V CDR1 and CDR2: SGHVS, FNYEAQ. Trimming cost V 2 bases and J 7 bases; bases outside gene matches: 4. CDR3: CASSLHRGSGYTF. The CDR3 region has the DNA TGTGCCAGCAGCTTACACAGGGGTTCTGGCTACACCTTC.

Here the CDR3 reads CASSPLAGRGGTDTQYF. For the CDR3, the DNA is TGTGCCAGCAGCCCCCTGGCGGGCCGAGGGGGCACAGATACGCAGTATTTT. The V gene is TRBV7-2, the J gene TRBJ2-3; D might be TRBD1 or TRBD2, each matching 5 bases. V was cut by 5 bases and J by 1 base, with 19 bases left in between. Germline CDR1 is SGHTA and CDR2 is FQGNSA. The CDR3 length is 17 residues.